This entry lists 29 T cell receptor beta chains sequenced from one sample in a study of T cell repertoires in cytomegalovirus infection. TCRdb analysed the reads with MiXCR anew, one entry per CDR3 protein. The data contain roughly 320,000 distinct CDR3 sequences, 8% to 10% of them singletons. The sample comprised PBMCs. Receptors were obtained from a human donor in good health (CMV status not recorded). Some clones in this sample may be carry-over from other donors' samples.

A few counts support this clonotype. The chain uses TRBV5-1 and TRBJ1-6; D remains ambiguous. V gave up 2 bases and J gave up 3 bases, with 9 bases separating them. CDR1 SGHRS and CDR2 YFSETQ come from the germline V gene. This CDR3 region has 15 residues. The CDR3 sequence: CASSFERDYNSPLHF. DNA for the CDR3: TGCGCCAGCAGCTTTGAGAGGGACTATAATTCACCCCTCCACTTT.

In its sample, this clonotype was seen many times. V and J are TRBV4-2 and TRBJ1-2; a possible D gene is TRBD1 (5 bases). CDR3 length: 15 amino acids. CDR1 is LGHNA, CDR2 YNFKEQ, per germline. Trimming shortened V by 1 base and J by 5 bases, and 14 bases separated the two germline ends. The CDR3, as DNA: TGTGCCAGCAGCCAAGTTCAGGGTAGGGATTATGGCTACACCTTC. Encoded protein: CASSQVQGRDYGYTF.

The rearrangement uses TRBV2 and TRBJ1-2; no clear D. V gave up 7 bases and J gave up 6 bases, with 6 bases separating them. This CDR3 is 10 amino acids long. Germline assignment: CDR1 SNHLY and CDR2 FYNNEI. In DNA, the CDR3 is TGTGCCAGCATCCTTGATGGCTACACCTTC. It encodes CASILDGYTF.

This clonotype was counted many times. The chain uses TRBV6-1 and TRBJ2-7; D is ambiguous. Trimming cost V 5 bases and J 3 bases, with 11 bases left between them. The CDR3 contains 13 residues. Germline V gene sequence: CDR1 MNHNS, CDR2 SASEGT. The CDR3 DNA reads TGTGCCAGCAGTCTCTTACCTTGCTACGAGCAGTACGTC. Translating it yields CASSLLPCYEQYV.

This clonotype was detected only a few times. The rearrangement uses TRBV6-6 and TRBJ2-7; TRBD1 aligns across 10 bases. Germline assignment: CDR1 MNHNY and CDR2 SVGAGI (reference sequence). J gave up 6 bases and V 7 bases, and 18 bases lay outside the gene matches. The CDR3 is 17 residues long. CDR3 nucleotides: TGTGCCAGCACTCGCCACATGGTGGTGGGACAGGGGCCCGAGCAGTACTTC. It translates to CASTRHMVVGQGPEQYF.

This clonotype was seen a few times. The chain recombines TRBV2 with TRBJ1-1, with 8 bases matching TRBD1. V trimming: 5 bases; J trimming: 1 base; junction bases outside the gene matches: 6. The germline CDR1 and CDR2 sequences are SNHLY and FYNNEI. The CDR3 is made up of 15 amino acids. Here the CDR3 DNA reads TGTGCCAGCAGTCCGGACAGGGCGGGGAACACTGAAGCTTTCTTT. The encoded protein is CASSPDRAGNTEAFF. Using reference TRBV2 and TRBJ1-1 for the parts outside the CDR3, the full variable domain is EPEVTQTPSHQVTQMGQEVILRCVPISNHLYFYWYRQILGQKVEFLVSFYNNEISEKSEIFDDQFSVERPDGSNFTLKIRSTKLEDSAMYFCASSPDRAGNTEAFFGQGTRLTVV.

The sample holds a few counts of this clonotype. The V and J genes are TRBV6-5 and TRBJ2-7, with D perhaps matching TRBD2 (5 bases). V gave up 6 bases and J gave up 1 base, with 13 bases separating them. Germline assignment: CDR1 MNHEY and CDR2 SVGAGI. The CDR3 runs 14 residues. The CDR3 bases are TGTGCCAGCAGCTTCGGGGTGTATTCCTACGAGCAGTACTTC. Encoded protein: CASSFGVYSYEQYF.

There are many counts of this clonotype. The chain joins TRBV28 to TRBJ1-5; possible D gene TRBD1, 5 bases. CDR3 length equals 17 residues. Germline lookup yields CDR1 MDHEN and CDR2 SYDVKM. V dropped 5 bases and J dropped 0 bases, with 17 bases sitting between them. The CDR3, as DNA: TGTGCCAGCAGTCTCACGCCCGGGGGGGATAGCAATCAGCCCCAGCATTTT. Amino acid sequence: CASSLTPGGDSNQPQHF.

This clonotype was recorded at least ten times. This chain joins TRBV20-1 and TRBJ2-7; TRBD1 matches at 12 bases. This CDR3 comprises 15 residues. Germline-derived CDR1 and CDR2 are DFQATT and SNEGSKA (reference sequence). Trimming took 2 bases from V and 5 from J; bases not matched to a gene: 7. CDR3 sequence (DNA): TGCAGTGCTAGACCCCGGGACAGGGGGCCCCACGAGCAGTACTTC. Encoded protein: CSARPRDRGPHEQYF.

This clonotype was found many times. The chain carries TRBV19 and TRBJ1-2; TRBD1 aligns across 7 bases. The CDR3 consists of 14 residues. Germline assignment: CDR1 LNHDA and CDR2 SQIVND (reference sequence). The J segment lost 2 bases and the V segment lost 4 bases, leaving 4 bases of the junction unmatched. The chain's CDR3 is CASSRQGANYGYTF. CDR3 coding DNA: TGTGCCAGTAGTAGACAGGGAGCCAACTATGGCTACACCTTC.

There are a few counts of this clonotype. This chain uses TRBV6-4 with TRBJ2-1; D gene uncertain. Germline loops: CDR1 MRHNA, CDR2 SNTAGT. Deletions cut 6 bases from V and 0 bases from J, with 12 bases between. CDR3 length equals 15 residues. As DNA, the CDR3 is TGTGCCAGCAGCCTGACCCCACGCTCCTACAATGAGCAGTTCTTC. Translated, it gives CASSLTPRSYNEQFF.

This clonotype appeared many times. CDR3 sequence (DNA): TGTGCCAGCAGCTTAGATGGGGCTTACGATGGCTACACCTTC. It is translated as CASSLDGAYDGYTF. The chain combines TRBV7-9 with TRBJ1-2, with D maybe TRBD1 (5 bases). CDR3 length equals 14 residues. Trimming removed 1 base from V and 6 bases from J, with 12 bases in between. The germline gives CDR1 SEHNR, CDR2 FQNEAQ (reference sequence).

This clonotype was seen repeatedly, ten times or more. V is TRBV7-2 and J is TRBJ2-2; D not certain. CDR3 size: 14 residues. Looked up from germline, CDR1 is SGHTA and CDR2 is FQGNSA. Trimming took 5 bases from V and 4 from J, leaving 11 bases between them. CDR3 loop: CASSPRLGTGELFF. The CDR3 nucleotides read TGTGCCAGCAGCCCCCGACTGGGCACCGGGGAGCTGTTTTTT.

This clonotype was recorded at least ten times. The V and J genes are TRBV20-1 and TRBJ2-1; D could derive from TRBD1 or TRBD2 (5 bases each). The CDR3 covers 16 residues. Trimming took 1 base from V and 2 from J, leaving 15 bases between them. The germline CDR1 and CDR2 sequences are DFQATT and SNEGSKA (reference sequence). As DNA, the CDR3 is TGCAGTGCTAGAGTACTGACCGGGACGGCCTACAATGAGCAGTTCTTC. Its translation is CSARVLTGTAYNEQFF.

This clonotype was recorded many times. The V gene is TRBV29-1, the J gene TRBJ1-1, with D uncertain. This CDR3 is built from 12 residues. CDR1 SQVTM and CDR2 ANQGSEA come from the germline V gene. Trimming left V 1 base short and J 3 bases short, with 6 bases between. CDR3 nucleotides: TGCAGCGTTGAAGGCCTTTACACTGAAGCTTTCTTT. Residues: CSVEGLYTEAFF.

Many counts were recorded for this clonotype. The chain joins TRBV7-6 to TRBJ1-2; D is unclear. V lost 5 bases to trimming and J lost 2 bases, with 15 bases between them. The CDR3 totals 15 residues. Germline V gene sequence: CDR1 SGHVS, CDR2 FNYEAQ. CDR3 DNA: TGTGCCAGCAGCATTTTCCAGGTTTCGAACTATGGCTACACCTTC. Residues: CASSIFQVSNYGYTF.

This clonotype came up many times. The V gene is TRBV7-9, the J gene TRBJ1-1, with D maybe TRBD1 (6 bases). Germline V lookup: CDR1 SEHNR, CDR2 FQNEAQ (reference sequence). The CDR3 has 15 amino acids. V gave up 5 bases and J gave up 7 bases, with 20 bases separating them. CDR3 region: CASSLGYGGPVEAFF. CDR3 bases: TGTGCCAGCAGCCTGGGTTATGGGGGGCCGGTTGAAGCTTTCTTT.

This chain links TRBV5-4 with TRBJ2-1; no definite D call. Trimming removed 3 bases from V and 4 bases from J, with 11 bases in between. The CDR3 runs 14 residues. Germline lookup yields CDR1 SGHNT and CDR2 YYREEE (reference sequence). The CDR3 DNA reads as TGTGCCAGCAGCTCGACCCTGACATACAATGAGCAGTTCTTC. Translated, it gives CASSSTLTYNEQFF.

There are many counts of this clonotype. The rearrangement uses TRBV28 and TRBJ2-2, with D perhaps matching TRBD2 (6 bases). The CDR3 spans 15 residues. CDR1 MDHEN and CDR2 SYDVKM come from the germline V gene. The V end lost 4 bases, the J end lost 8 bases, and 17 bases lay between the germline ends. CDR3 nucleotide sequence: TGTGCCAGCAGTTCGGTAGCGGCCTCCGGGGGGGAGCTGTTTTTT. Translation gives CASSSVAASGGELFF.

This clonotype has at least ten counts. The rearrangement uses TRBV28 and TRBJ1-4; 9 bases map to TRBD1. The CDR3 runs 15 residues. The V gene's germline CDR1 is MDHEN and CDR2 SYDVKM. Unmatched junction bases numbered 5, after V lost 1 base and J lost 8 bases. The CDR3 spells CASSLSGQGGEKLFF. CDR3 nucleotide sequence: TGTGCCAGCAGTTTATCGGGACAGGGTGGGGAAAAACTGTTTTTT.

This clonotype was seen a few times. The chain has TRBV3-1 and TRBJ1-2, with D tentatively TRBD1 (5 bases). V dropped 0 bases and J dropped 4 bases, with 12 bases sitting between them. CDR3 size: 15 residues. CDR1 and CDR2 (germline): LGHDT, YNNKEL (reference sequence). The CDR3 protein is CASSQDWGKLYGYTF. CDR3 DNA: TGTGCCAGCAGCCAAGATTGGGGGAAACTCTATGGCTACACCTTC.

This clonotype was seen many times. The chain combines TRBV11-3 with TRBJ2-5; 8 bases agree with TRBD2. The CDR3 is 14 amino acids. V trimming: 0 bases; J trimming: 3 bases; junction bases outside the gene matches: 0. The germline CDR1 and CDR2 sequences are SGHNT and YENEEA. The CDR3: CASSLDSGEETQYF. The DNA for the CDR3 is TGTGCCAGCAGCTTAGATAGCGGGGAAGAGACCCAGTACTTC.

Ten or more counts support this clonotype. V is TRBV6-5 and J is TRBJ2-2; 7 nucleotides line up with TRBD1. Germline lookup yields CDR1 MNHEY and CDR2 SVGAGI. Trimming cost V 2 bases and J 5 bases; bases outside gene matches: 14. The CDR3 contains 18 residues. The DNA of the CDR3 is TGTGCCAGCAGTTACCCAACCGGGACAGTAGAGTTAACCGGGGAGCTGTTTTTT. Translation: CASSYPTGTVELTGELFF.

This chain connects TRBV7-9 to TRBJ1-3; 12 positions agree with TRBD1. Germline V gene data show CDR1 as SEHNR and CDR2 as FQNEAQ (reference sequence). V was clipped by 4 bases and J by 0 bases; unmatched bases: 10. The CDR3 sequence is 19 residues long. Here the CDR3 DNA reads TGTGCCAGCAGCTCGGGACAGGGGGCTGTACGAATCTCTGGAAACACCATATATTTT. It yields the protein CASSSGQGAVRISGNTIYF.

This clonotype has a count of ten or more. J is TRBJ1-2 and V is TRBV29-1; 7 bases fit TRBD1. V lost 6 bases, J lost 3 bases, and 10 bases stayed unmatched. CDR3 length equals 14 residues. Germline CDR1 and CDR2: SQVTM and ANQGSEA. The CDR3 nucleotides read TGCAGCGTGTGGGACAGCCACTTGGACTATGGCTACACCTTC. Its translation: CSVWDSHLDYGYTF.

This clonotype was counted ten times or more. The rearrangement joins TRBV24-1 to TRBJ1-6; weak D call: TRBD1 (6 bases). The germline V and J ends were trimmed by 7 bases and 10 bases, with 13 bases remaining between them. The length of the CDR3 is 13 residues. Germline CDR1 KGHDR, CDR2 SFDVKD. This CDR3 reads CATRRDKRSPLHF. The CDR3 DNA is TGTGCCACCAGACGGGACAAGCGATCACCCCTCCACTTT.

The table lists this clonotype with many counts. The V call is TRBV29-1, the J call TRBJ1-2; D remains unclear. Germline assignment: CDR1 SQVTM and CDR2 ANQGSEA. The length of the CDR3 is 11 residues. The V gene lost 6 bases and the J gene lost 0 bases, with 5 bases spanning the gap. The CDR3, as DNA: TGCAGCGTGGGGACTAACTATGGCTACACCTTC. Its protein is CSVGTNYGYTF.

At least ten counts were recorded for this clonotype. This rearrangement joins TRBV28 to TRBJ1-4, with D possibly being TRBD1 (5 bases). Germline loops: CDR1 MDHEN, CDR2 SYDVKM. This CDR3 has 12 residues. The V and J ends lost 5 bases and 8 bases respectively, with 9 bases between them. CDR3 DNA: TGTGCCAGCAGTCCCCGGACAGAAAAACTGTTTTTT. This codes for CASSPRTEKLFF. The variable domain in full, with the rest retrieved from reference TRBV28 and TRBJ1-4, is DVKVTQSSRYLVKRTGEKVFLECVQDMDHENMFWYRQDPGLGLRLIYFSYDVKMKEKGDIPEGYSVSREKKERFSLILESASTNQTSMYLCASSPRTEKLFFGSGTQLSVL.

The V call is TRBV19, the J call TRBJ2-1; 7 bases line up with TRBD1. This CDR3 is built from 15 residues. Germline assignment: CDR1 LNHDA and CDR2 SQIVND (reference sequence). V trimming: 2 bases; J trimming: 8 bases; junction bases outside the gene matches: 9. This CDR3 is CASSITRRTGDEQFF. The DNA of the CDR3 is TGTGCCAGTAGTATAACGCGGCGGACAGGCGATGAGCAGTTCTTC.